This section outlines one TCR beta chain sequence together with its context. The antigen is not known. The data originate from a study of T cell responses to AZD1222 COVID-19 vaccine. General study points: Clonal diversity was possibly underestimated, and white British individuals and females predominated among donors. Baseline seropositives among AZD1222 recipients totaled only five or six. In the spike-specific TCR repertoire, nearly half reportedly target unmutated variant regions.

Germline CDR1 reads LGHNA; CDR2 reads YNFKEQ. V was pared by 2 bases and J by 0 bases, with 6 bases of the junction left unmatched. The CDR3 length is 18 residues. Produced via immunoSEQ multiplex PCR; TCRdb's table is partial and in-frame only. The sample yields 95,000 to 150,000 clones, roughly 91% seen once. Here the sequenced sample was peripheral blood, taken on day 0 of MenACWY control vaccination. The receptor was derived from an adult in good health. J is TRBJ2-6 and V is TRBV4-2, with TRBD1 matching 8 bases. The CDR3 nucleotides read TGTGCCAGCAGCCAAACAGGGGACAGGTTCTCTGGGGCCAACGTCCTGACTTTC. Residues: CASSQTGDRFSGANVLTF.